The 29 T cell receptor beta chains given below trace back to one sample, sequenced in a study of cytomegalovirus exposure and HLA in healthy donors. PCR involved 60 Vbeta and 13 Jbeta primers. The repertoire was sequenced with immunoSEQ multiplex PCR; TCRdb's copy has only in-frame clones and lacks some. Among 200,000 to 250,000 clones listed, 76% were seen once. The sequenced sample was PBMCs. These TCRs come from a man aged 18 to 30 in good health and CMV-seronegative.

The chain has TRBV11-2 and TRBJ2-7, with D possibly being TRBD1 (6 bases). The length of the CDR3 is 13 residues. The germline V and J ends were trimmed by 0 bases and 7 bases, with 10 bases remaining between them. CDR1 and CDR2 from the germline V gene are SGHAT and FQNNGV. The CDR3 here is CASSLDRGKEQYF. As DNA, the CDR3 is TGTGCCAGCAGCTTAGACAGGGGAAAGGAGCAGTACTTC.

This rearrangement joins TRBV7-9 to TRBJ2-1, with a tentative D call TRBD1 (5 bases). The V gene lost 3 bases and the J gene lost 6 bases, with 15 bases spanning the gap. The CDR3 extends over 15 amino acids. The germline CDR1 and CDR2 sequences are SEHNR and FQNEAQ (reference sequence). CDR3 protein: CASSFATTRANEQFF. DNA of the CDR3: TGTGCCAGCAGCTTCGCCACTACCAGGGCCAATGAGCAGTTCTTC.

This clone appeared a single time. For the CDR3, the DNA is TGTGCCAGCAGCCCTCGCGTTAGCACCTCCTACGAGCAGTACTTC. Protein: CASSPRVSTSYEQYF. This chain uses TRBV9 with TRBJ2-7; unclear D gene. Between the trimmed V and J ends, which lost 4 bases and 0 bases, there was a span of 14 bases. The CDR3 extends over 15 amino acids. Germline CDR1 is SGDLS and CDR2 is YYNGEE.

This chain links TRBV19 with TRBJ1-3, with TRBD1 as a possible D gene (5 bases). The CDR3 covers 14 residues. Trimming pared 7 bases from V and 0 bases from J, leaving 10 bases between. Germline lookup yields CDR1 LNHDA and CDR2 SQIVND (reference sequence). CDR3 sequence: CASNGGSSGNTIYF. In DNA, the CDR3 is TGTGCCAGTAATGGGGGGTCCTCTGGAAACACCATATATTTT.

This sequence joins TRBV7-9 and TRBJ1-6; D is undetermined. CDR1 is SEHNR, CDR2 FQNEAQ, per germline (reference sequence). The CDR3 has 12 amino acids. Deletions cut 1 base from V and 13 bases from J, with 8 bases between. The DNA of the CDR3 is TGTGCCAGCAGCTTAGAGGTCGGGCCCCTCCACTTT. As protein: CASSLEVGPLHF.

The chain is built from TRBV19 and TRBJ1-1; a possible D gene is TRBD1 (6 bases). The CDR3 length is 15 residues. The V and J ends lost 6 bases and 5 bases respectively, with 19 bases between them. Germline V gene sequence: CDR1 LNHDA, CDR2 SQIVND (reference sequence). The CDR3 loop reads CASSLQGRGSTEAFF. The CDR3 nucleotides are TGTGCCAGTAGCCTCCAGGGCAGGGGTAGTACTGAAGCTTTCTTT. Full variable domain (rest looked up from reference TRBV19 and TRBJ1-1): DGGITQSPKYLFRKEGQNVTLSCEQNLNHDAMYWYRQDPGQGLRLIYYSQIVNDFQKGDIAEGYSVSREKKESFPLTVTSAQKNPTAFYLCASSLQGRGSTEAFFGQGTRLTVV.

This chain connects TRBV6-6 to TRBJ2-1, with D possibly TRBD1 on 6 matching bases. CDR3 length: 15 residues. Germline-derived CDR1 and CDR2 are MNHNY and SVGAGI (reference sequence). The V end was cut by 6 bases, the J end by 5 bases, with 17 bases between. The CDR3 reads CASRFGPAGDNEQFF. For the CDR3, the DNA is TGTGCCAGCAGGTTCGGGCCGGCAGGGGACAATGAGCAGTTCTTC.

The chain recombines TRBV7-9 with TRBJ2-3, with TRBD2 identical over 7 bases. The V and J ends lost 4 bases and 0 bases, in that order; junction bases with no gene match: 4. This CDR3 region has 15 residues. CDR1 is SEHNR and CDR2 is FQNEAQ in the germline V gene (reference sequence). CDR3 DNA: TGTGCCAGCAGCTATTTAGCGGGTAGCACAGATACGCAGTATTTT. Its translation: CASSYLAGSTDTQYF.

V is TRBV7-2 and J is TRBJ1-4; D gene uncertain. The CDR3 is made up of 14 amino acids. Trimming stripped 5 bases from V and 8 bases from J, with 15 bases between. Germline V CDR1 and CDR2: SGHTA, FQGNSA. The CDR3 DNA reads as TGTGCCAGCAGCAATTCCGACAATACCGAAAAACTGTTTTTT. Encoded protein: CASSNSDNTEKLFF.

Turning to this clone: The germline gene is not matched at one end of the junction; a read error may be the cause. The genes are TRBV7-9 and TRBJ2-1, with 7 bases fitting TRBD2. The length of the CDR3 is 14 residues. CDR1 is SEHNR, CDR2 FQNEAQ, per germline (reference sequence). This CDR3 is CASTLLLASGEQFF. The CDR3 region has the DNA TGTGCCAGCACCTTATTACTAGCTAGCGGTGAGCAGTTCTTC. The variable domain in full, completed from reference TRBV7-9 and TRBJ2-1, reads DTGVSQNPRHKITKRGQNVTFRCDPISEHNRLYWYRQTLGQGPEFLTYFQNEAQLEKSRLLSDRFSAERPKGSFSTLEIQRTEQGDSAMYLCASTLLLASGEQFFGPGTRLTVL.

This clone was recorded a few times. V is TRBV19 and J is TRBJ2-1; D call uncertain. Trimming stripped 1 base from V and 6 bases from J, with 10 bases between. CDR1 and CDR2 from the germline V gene are LNHDA and SQIVND (reference sequence). CDR3 length equals 14 residues. CDR3 region: CASSIVPGLNEQFF. The CDR3 region has the DNA TGTGCCAGTAGTATAGTCCCAGGCCTCAATGAGCAGTTCTTC.

This chain connects TRBV6-5 to TRBJ2-1; D remains ambiguous. Deletions cut 2 bases from V and 3 bases from J, with 14 bases between. Germline V gene data show CDR1 as MNHEY and CDR2 as SVGAGI. The length of the CDR3 is 16 residues. The DNA for the CDR3 is TGTGCCAGCAGTTACCGCGGATTCCTAGTCTACAATGAGCAGTTCTTC. It encodes CASSYRGFLVYNEQFF.

The chain's CDR3 is CASSETWDNEQFF. In DNA, the CDR3 is TGTGCCAGCAGTGAGACTTGGGACAATGAGCAGTTCTTC. V and J are TRBV2 and TRBJ2-1, with D unresolved. The CDR3 contains 13 residues. CDR1 and CDR2 (germline): SNHLY, FYNNEI. The V and J ends lost 3 bases and 5 bases respectively, with 8 bases between them.

This rearrangement joins TRBV10-2 to TRBJ2-7; D remains ambiguous. Trimming stripped 2 bases from V and 7 bases from J, with 12 bases between. CDR3 length equals 13 residues. Germline V lookup: CDR1 WSHSY, CDR2 SAAADI. CDR3 DNA sequence: TGCGCCAGCAGTGAGCTCCGGGTTGAAGAGCAGTACTTC. It encodes CASSELRVEEQYF.

This clone was detected only a few times. This chain links TRBV10-3 with TRBJ2-7; 7 bases are a match to TRBD2. The junction had 2 bases not matched to a gene; V was cut back by 4 bases and J by 2 bases. The germline gives CDR1 ENHRY, CDR2 SYGVKD. The CDR3 is 13 residues long. For the CDR3, the DNA is TGTGCCATCAGTGGCGGACTAGCCTACGAGCAGTACTTC. This translates into CAISGGLAYEQYF.

The gene calls are TRBV29-1 and TRBJ2-3; D not resolved. Germline V gene sequence: CDR1 SQVTM, CDR2 ANQGSEA. This CDR3 has 13 amino acids. Trimming took off 8 bases at V and 2 bases at J, with 14 bases between the two ends. As DNA, the CDR3 is TGCAGCATTTCGGAGCAGACCACAGATACGCAGTATTTT. As protein: CSISEQTTDTQYF.

The chain employs TRBV5-8 and TRBJ1-4, with D hard to call. The V end lost 4 bases, the J end lost 8 bases, and 18 bases lay between the germline ends. Germline V gene data show CDR1 as SGHTS and CDR2 as YDEGEE. This CDR3 region has 15 residues. In DNA form, the CDR3 reads TGTGCCAGCAGCCTCCGAAAACGCCGGAGCGAAAAACTGTTTTTT. Translated: CASSLRKRRSEKLFF.

The chain joins TRBV30 to TRBJ2-7; 7 nucleotides line up with TRBD2. Germline trimming cut 3 bases from V and 2 bases from J; bases unmatched to any gene: 16. There are 17 residues in the CDR3. The germline gives CDR1 GTSNPN, CDR2 SVGIG (reference sequence). The CDR3 nucleotides read TGTGCCTGGAGCCTACTGACCGGACTAGGCTTACCCTACGAGCAGTACTTC. It yields the protein CAWSLLTGLGLPYEQYF.

The chain links TRBV7-3 to TRBJ2-3; weak D call: TRBD2 (5 bases). Trimming removed 5 bases at V and 2 bases at J, with 14 bases between. This CDR3 has 15 amino acids. The germline CDR1 and CDR2 sequences are SGHTA and FQGTGA. The CDR3 nucleotides are TGTGCCAGCAGCCATCAGCGGCTCTCCACAGATACGCAGTATTTT. Translation gives CASSHQRLSTDTQYF.

This rearrangement joins TRBV10-3 to TRBJ1-2; TRBD1 aligns across 7 bases. CDR3 length: 14 residues. The V gene's germline CDR1 is ENHRY and CDR2 SYGVKD. V lost 2 bases to trimming and J lost 6 bases; unmatched junction nucleotides: 6. This chain's CDR3 is CAISEGGGADGYTF. The CDR3 DNA reads TGTGCCATCAGTGAGGGAGGGGGCGCCGATGGCTACACCTTC.

The chain carries TRBV30 and TRBJ2-1; TRBD2 agrees at 9 bases. CDR3 length: 14 residues. In germline, CDR1 is GTSNPN, CDR2 SVGIG (reference sequence). Trimming at V came to 6 bases and at J to 8 bases, leaving 11 bases not matched to a gene. The CDR3 protein is CACSRGTSYDEQFF. The DNA of the CDR3 is TGTGCCTGCTCGAGGGGGACTAGCTATGATGAGCAGTTCTTC. The variable domain in full, completed from reference TRBV30 and TRBJ2-1, reads SQTIHQWPATLVQPVGSPLSLECTVEGTSNPNLYWYRQAAGRGLQLLFYSVGIGQISSEVPQNLSASRPQDRQFILSSKKLLLSDSGFYLCACSRGTSYDEQFFGPGTRLTVL.

V and J are TRBV28 and TRBJ1-5, with D perhaps matching TRBD1 (5 bases). V shed 4 bases and J shed 6 bases, with 10 bases lying between them. The CDR3 contains 13 residues. Germline CDR1 and CDR2: MDHEN and SYDVKM. The CDR3 sequence: CASSWSGIQPQHF. The DNA of the CDR3 is TGTGCCAGCAGTTGGTCAGGGATTCAGCCCCAGCATTTT.

V usage is TRBV5-8 and J usage is TRBJ2-7, with D possibly being TRBD2 (5 bases). Germline CDR1 and CDR2: SGHTS and YDEGEE. CDR3 size: 12 residues. V was trimmed by 4 bases and J by 3 bases, leaving 8 bases between them. The CDR3 here is CASSSRDYEQYF. In nucleotides, the CDR3 is TGTGCCAGCAGCAGCCGGGACTACGAGCAGTACTTC.

The rearrangement uses TRBV5-1 and TRBJ2-7; 9 nucleotides align to TRBD2. Losses at the gene ends were 4 bases for V and 4 bases for J; bases not matched to a gene: 12. This CDR3 contains 16 residues. Germline CDR1 reads SGHRS; CDR2 reads YFSETQ. This CDR3 reads CASSTLEGGRGYEQYF. The CDR3 nucleotides read TGCGCCAGCAGCACCCTAGAGGGCGGGAGGGGTTACGAGCAGTACTTC.

DNA of the CDR3: TGTGCCAGCACGTCGGGACTGGTATACGAGCAGTACTTC. Protein sequence: CASTSGLVYEQYF. The J gene is TRBJ2-7, the V gene TRBV28; perhaps TRBD2 as D (6 bases). CDR3 length equals 13 residues. Trimming removed 7 bases from V and 4 bases from J, with 14 bases in between. The germline V gene has CDR1 MDHEN and CDR2 SYDVKM.

The chain employs TRBV10-3 and TRBJ1-4; D is possibly TRBD1 (6 bases). Trimming shortened V by 2 bases and J by 7 bases, and 14 bases separated the two germline ends. The germline V gene encodes CDR1 ENHRY and CDR2 SYGVKD. The CDR3 covers 15 residues. The CDR3 region is CAISEDLRGTEKLFF. The CDR3 nucleotides read TGTGCCATCAGTGAGGATTTAAGGGGGACTGAAAAACTGTTTTTT.

The V and J genes are TRBV5-1 and TRBJ2-5; 7 nucleotides align to TRBD1. Trimming cost V 3 bases and J 2 bases; bases outside gene matches: 4. This CDR3 has 14 residues. The V gene's germline CDR1 is SGHRS and CDR2 YFSETQ. CDR3 protein: CASSSGTAQETQYF. The CDR3 DNA follows: TGCGCCAGCAGCTCAGGGACAGCGCAAGAGACCCAGTACTTC.

This clone is a singleton in its sample. The chain is built from TRBV5-1 and TRBJ2-5; 7 bases align to TRBD1. Trimming cost V 4 bases and J 3 bases; bases outside gene matches: 3. CDR1 and CDR2 (germline): SGHRS, YFSETQ. CDR3 length equals 13 residues. CDR3 in amino acids: CASSLTGEETQYF. The CDR3 bases are TGCGCCAGCAGCCTTACAGGGGAAGAGACCCAGTACTTC.

On this clone: Relative to the germline gene, one junction end is altered; a read error may explain this. The V gene is TRBV7-8, the J gene TRBJ1-4; tentative D call: TRBD1 (5 bases). Germline-derived CDR1 and CDR2 are SGHVS and FQNEAQ. The CDR3 is made up of 16 amino acids. CDR3 coding DNA: TGTGCCGGCAGCCCCAGGGTCGGGGGAGGGCAGGAAAAACTGTTTTTT. The encoded protein is CAGSPRVGGGQEKLFF.